Presented here are 9 T cell receptor beta chains from one specimen sequenced in a study of blood T cell repertoires in COVID-19. Assay: immunoSEQ multiplex PCR; the TCRdb copy retains only in-frame clones and omits some. The data contain 200,000 or so clones, about four fifths of them seen just once; the ten biggest clones take up around 12%. The specimen was peripheral blood. The receptors were sampled from a woman older than 75 with COVID-19, enrolled during active disease.

The V call is TRBV21-1, the J call TRBJ2-1; no check of the table's D call, TRBD2, against the DNA was made. TRBV21-1 counts as a pseudogene. This CDR3 has 22 residues. The CDR3 bases are TGTGCCAGCAGCAAAGGACTAGCGGGAGACCCACATCGACCAAGTACCTACAATGAGCAGTTCTTC. It specifies CASSKGLAGDPHRPSTYNEQFF.

The V gene is TRBV11-3, the J gene TRBJ1-1; weak D call: TRBD1 (6 bases). Looked up from germline, CDR1 is SGHNT and CDR2 is YENEEA. V gave up 5 bases and J gave up 1 base, with 11 bases separating them. CDR3 size: 14 residues. The CDR3 DNA is TGTGCCAGCAGCACGACAGGTTGGAACACTGAAGCTTTCTTT. Protein: CASSTTGWNTEAFF.

V is TRBV5-1 and J is TRBJ2-1; D is unresolved. V lost 1 base, J lost 0 bases, and 8 bases lay in between. From germline, CDR1 is SGHRS and CDR2 YFSETQ. The CDR3 runs 15 residues. CDR3 nucleotide sequence: TGCGCCAGCAGCTTGATGAGAAGCTCCTACAATGAGCAGTTCTTC. Encoded protein: CASSLMRSSYNEQFF.

This clone was found once. V usage is TRBV27 and J usage is TRBJ2-7; TRBD2 agrees at 9 bases. This CDR3 has 14 residues. The J segment lost 7 bases and the V segment lost 2 bases, leaving 6 bases of the junction unmatched. CDR1 is MNHEY, CDR2 SMNVEV, per germline (reference sequence). The CDR3 sequence: CASSLRREGGEQYF. CDR3 bases: TGTGCCAGCAGTTTACGGCGGGAGGGTGGGGAGCAGTACTTC.

V and J are TRBV5-6 and TRBJ2-1; D is uncertain. This CDR3 is built from 12 residues. V lost 1 base and J 10 bases, leaving 9 bases between the germline ends. CDR1 and CDR2 from the germline V gene are SGHDT and YYEEEE. CDR3 sequence (DNA): TGTGCCAGCAGCTTGAGACTCCAAGAGCAGTTCTTC. This gives the protein CASSLRLQEQFF.

In its sample, this clone was seen a few times. The rearrangement links TRBV5-6 to TRBJ1-4; TRBD1 matches 8 bases. This CDR3 region has 17 residues. The J segment lost 5 bases and the V segment lost 0 bases, leaving 9 bases of the junction unmatched. Looked up from germline, CDR1 is SGHDT and CDR2 is YYEEEE. The CDR3 spells CASSLAGLTGENEKLFF. CDR3 bases: TGTGCCAGCAGCTTGGCCGGGTTGACAGGGGAGAATGAAAAACTGTTTTTT.

The rearrangement joins TRBV5-5 to TRBJ2-7; D is unclear. The CDR3 totals 15 residues. Germline CDR1 is SGHKS and CDR2 is YYEKEE (reference sequence). Trimming cost V 2 bases and J 0 bases, with 12 bases left between them. Here the CDR3 DNA reads TGTGCCAGCAGCTTTAGTCAGGTTTACTCCTACGAGCAGTACTTC. It specifies CASSFSQVYSYEQYF.

The chain's CDR3 is CASSESEGSVTEAFF. Here the CDR3 DNA reads TGTGCCAGCAGTGAATCAGAGGGATCCGTAACTGAAGCTTTCTTT. This chain links TRBV2 with TRBJ1-1, with D uncertain. Trimming took 2 bases from V and 5 from J, leaving 15 bases between them. Germline CDR1 is SNHLY and CDR2 is FYNNEI. CDR3 length: 15 residues.

The chain combines TRBV24-1 with TRBJ1-5, with D hard to call. V was trimmed by 4 bases and J by 2 bases, leaving 11 bases between them. Germline CDR1 and CDR2: KGHDR and SFDVKD. CDR3 length: 15 residues. CDR3 DNA sequence: TGTGCCACCAGTGACCAGGCCGGTGGCAATCAGCCCCAGCATTTT. Translated: CATSDQAGGNQPQHF.